This TCR beta chain is from a study of control samples from healthy donors and cancer patients. Germline values: CDR1 SGDLS, CDR2 YYNGEE. The CDR3 length is 14 residues. Trimming cost V 0 bases and J 0 bases, with 7 bases left between them. The method was immunoSEQ multiplex PCR; TCRdb's version includes in-frame clones alone and lacks a portion of them. The table shows under 150,000 clones, with about 89% occurring only once. Sequences were obtained from blood. The V call is TRBV9, the J call TRBJ2-7, with D perhaps matching TRBD1 (5 bases). The sequence was collected from a man between 60 and 75 years old in good health. The CDR3 DNA follows: TGTGCCAGCAGCGTAGGGGGCAGCTCCTACGAGCAGTACTTC. This translates into CASSVGGSSYEQYF.